This T cell receptor (beta chain) is from a study of shared clonotypes between healthy human individuals. At the level of the study: Donor composition was two women and three men, aged 18 to 49.

Points from the study as a whole: Though the depth was large, rarefaction showed that sorted-subset sequencing was incomplete.

The table lists this clone with a few counts. The target antigen is unknown. Germline V gene sequence: CDR1 LNHDA, CDR2 SQIVND (reference sequence). Trimming shortened V by 2 bases and J by 8 bases, and 16 bases separated the two germline ends. The CDR3 is made up of 15 amino acids. TCRdb keeps only in-frame clones here, not all; method: immunoSEQ multiplex PCR. The table shows about 980,000 clones, with roughly 72% occurring only once. The sequence came from a young man in good health. The gene calls are TRBV19 and TRBJ1-5; D uncertain. Sequencing used memory CD4+ T cells sorted from blood. Subset specified: CD45RA-negative fraction. Here the CDR3 reads CASSILTDRIKPQHF. The CDR3 region has the DNA TGTGCCAGTAGTATACTCACGGACCGCATCAAGCCCCAGCATTTT.